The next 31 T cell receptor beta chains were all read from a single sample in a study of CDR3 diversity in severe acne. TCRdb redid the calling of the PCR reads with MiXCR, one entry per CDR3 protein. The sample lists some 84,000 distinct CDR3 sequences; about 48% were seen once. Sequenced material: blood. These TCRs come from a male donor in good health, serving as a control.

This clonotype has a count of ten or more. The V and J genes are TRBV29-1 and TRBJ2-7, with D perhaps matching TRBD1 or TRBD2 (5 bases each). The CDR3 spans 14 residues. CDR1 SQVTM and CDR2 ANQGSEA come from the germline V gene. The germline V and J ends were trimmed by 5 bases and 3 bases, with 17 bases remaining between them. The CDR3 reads CSVQGGEGFYEQYF. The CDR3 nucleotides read TGCAGCGTTCAGGGCGGAGAGGGGTTCTACGAGCAGTACTTC.

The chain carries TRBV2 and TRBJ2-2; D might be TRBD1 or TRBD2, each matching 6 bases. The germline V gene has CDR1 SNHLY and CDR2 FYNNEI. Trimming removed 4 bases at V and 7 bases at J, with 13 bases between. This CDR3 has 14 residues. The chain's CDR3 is CASSARGGFGELFF. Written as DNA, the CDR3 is TGTGCCAGCAGTGCCAGGGGAGGTTTCGGGGAGCTGTTTTTT.

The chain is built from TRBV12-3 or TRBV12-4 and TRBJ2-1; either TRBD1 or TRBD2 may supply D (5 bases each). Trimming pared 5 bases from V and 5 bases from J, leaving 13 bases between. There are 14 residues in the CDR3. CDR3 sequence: CASSTGRINNEQFF. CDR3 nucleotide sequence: TGTGCCAGCAGTACGGGACGGATCAACAATGAGCAGTTCTTC.

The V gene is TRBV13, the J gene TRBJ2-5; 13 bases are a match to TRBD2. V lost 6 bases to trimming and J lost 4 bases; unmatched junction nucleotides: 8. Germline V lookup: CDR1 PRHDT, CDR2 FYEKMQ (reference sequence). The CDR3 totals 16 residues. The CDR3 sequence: CASSFRTSGRGETQYF. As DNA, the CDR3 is TGTGCCAGCAGTTTCAGGACTAGCGGGAGAGGAGAGACCCAGTACTTC.

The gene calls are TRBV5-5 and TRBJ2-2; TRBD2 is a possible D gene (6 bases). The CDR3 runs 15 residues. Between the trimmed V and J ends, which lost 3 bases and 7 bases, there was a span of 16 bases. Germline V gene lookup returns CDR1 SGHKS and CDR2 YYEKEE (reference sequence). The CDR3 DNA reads TGTGCCAGCAGCTCAGCCGGGACTCCAAACGGGGAGCTGTTTTTT. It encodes CASSSAGTPNGELFF. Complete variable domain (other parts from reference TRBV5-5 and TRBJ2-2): DAGVTQSPTHLIKTRGQQVTLRCSPISGHKSVSWYQQVLGQGPQFIFQYYEKEERGRGNFPDRFSARQFPNYSSELNVNALLLGDSALYLCASSSAGTPNGELFFGEGSRLTVL.

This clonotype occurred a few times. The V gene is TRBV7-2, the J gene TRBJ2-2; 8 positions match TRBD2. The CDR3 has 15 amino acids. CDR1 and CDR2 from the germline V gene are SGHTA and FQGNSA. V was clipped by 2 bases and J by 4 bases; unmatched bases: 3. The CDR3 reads CASSLTSGPTGELFF. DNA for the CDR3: TGTGCCAGCAGCTTAACTAGCGGACCCACCGGGGAGCTGTTTTTT.

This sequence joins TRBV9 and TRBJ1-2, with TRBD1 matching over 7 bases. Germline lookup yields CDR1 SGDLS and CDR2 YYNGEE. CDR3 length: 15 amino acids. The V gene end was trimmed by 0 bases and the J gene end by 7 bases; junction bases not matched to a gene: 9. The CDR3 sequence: CASSVDPGGRSGYTF. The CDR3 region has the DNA TGTGCCAGCAGCGTAGACCCAGGGGGGAGGTCTGGCTACACCTTC.

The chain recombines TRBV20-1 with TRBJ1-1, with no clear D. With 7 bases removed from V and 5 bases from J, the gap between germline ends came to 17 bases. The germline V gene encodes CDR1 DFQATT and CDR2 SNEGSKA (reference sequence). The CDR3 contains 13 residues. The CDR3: CSVTFTVRTEAFF. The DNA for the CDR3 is TGCAGTGTAACCTTCACCGTACGGACTGAAGCTTTCTTT.

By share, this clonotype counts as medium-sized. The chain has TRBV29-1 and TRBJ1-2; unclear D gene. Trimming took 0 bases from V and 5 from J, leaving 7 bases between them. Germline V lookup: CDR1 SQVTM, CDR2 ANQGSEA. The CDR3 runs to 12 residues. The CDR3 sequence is CSVEDRGYGYTF. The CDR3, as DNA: TGCAGCGTTGAAGATCGAGGATATGGCTACACCTTC.

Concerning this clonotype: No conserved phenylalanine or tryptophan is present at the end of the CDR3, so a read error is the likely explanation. DNA of the CDR3: TGTGCCAGCAGATTACGGGGGGCAGGGGCAGATACGCAGTATCTT. This gives the protein CASRLRGAGADTQYL. This chain links TRBV6-5 with TRBJ2-3; D perhaps matches TRBD2 (7 bases). The CDR3 runs 15 residues. CDR1 MNHEY and CDR2 SVGAGI come from the germline V gene. The germline V and J ends were trimmed by 6 bases and 4 bases, with 17 bases remaining between them.

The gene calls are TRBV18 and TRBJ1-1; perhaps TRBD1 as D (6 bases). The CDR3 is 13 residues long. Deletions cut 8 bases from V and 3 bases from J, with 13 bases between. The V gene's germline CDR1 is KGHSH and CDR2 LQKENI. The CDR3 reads CASPIQGYTEAFF. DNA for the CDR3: TGTGCCAGCCCAATACAGGGATACACTGAAGCTTTCTTT. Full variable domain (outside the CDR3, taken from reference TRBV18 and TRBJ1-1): NAGVMQNPRHLVRRRGQEARLRCSPMKGHSHVYWYRQLPEEGLKFMVYLQKENIIDESGMPKERFSAEFPKEGPSILRIQQVVRGDSAAYFCASPIQGYTEAFFGQGTRLTVV.

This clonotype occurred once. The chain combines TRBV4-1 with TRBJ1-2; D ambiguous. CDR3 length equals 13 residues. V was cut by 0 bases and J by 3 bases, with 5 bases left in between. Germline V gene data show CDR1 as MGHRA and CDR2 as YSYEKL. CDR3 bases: TGCGCCAGCAGCCAAGACAGCTACTATGGCTACACCTTC. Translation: CASSQDSYYGYTF.

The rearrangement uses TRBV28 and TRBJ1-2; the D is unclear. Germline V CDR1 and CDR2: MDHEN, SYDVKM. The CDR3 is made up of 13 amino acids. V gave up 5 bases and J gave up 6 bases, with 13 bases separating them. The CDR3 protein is CASSTGNPNGYTF. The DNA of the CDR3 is TGTGCCAGCAGTACCGGGAACCCCAATGGCTACACCTTC.

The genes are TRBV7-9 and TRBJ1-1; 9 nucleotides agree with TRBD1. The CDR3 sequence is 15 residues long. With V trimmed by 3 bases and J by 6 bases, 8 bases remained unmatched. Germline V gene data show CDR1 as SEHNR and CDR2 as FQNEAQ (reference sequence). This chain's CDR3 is CASSFTGTGISEAFF. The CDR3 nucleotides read TGTGCCAGCAGCTTCACCGGGACAGGGATTTCTGAAGCTTTCTTT.

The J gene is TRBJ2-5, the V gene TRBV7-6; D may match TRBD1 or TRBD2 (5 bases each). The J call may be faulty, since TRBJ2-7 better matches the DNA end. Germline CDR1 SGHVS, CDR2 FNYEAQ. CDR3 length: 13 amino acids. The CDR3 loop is CASARDGRDEQYF. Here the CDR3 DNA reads TGTGCCAGCGCCCGGGACGGACGAGACGAGCAGTACTTC.

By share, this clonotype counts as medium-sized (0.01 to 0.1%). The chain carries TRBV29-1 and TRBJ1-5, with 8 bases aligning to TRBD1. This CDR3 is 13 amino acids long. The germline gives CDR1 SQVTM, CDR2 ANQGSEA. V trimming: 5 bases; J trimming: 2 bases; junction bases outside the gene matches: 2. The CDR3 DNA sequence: TGCAGCGTTTGGGGACAGGGCAATCAGCCCCAGCATTTT. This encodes CSVWGQGNQPQHF.

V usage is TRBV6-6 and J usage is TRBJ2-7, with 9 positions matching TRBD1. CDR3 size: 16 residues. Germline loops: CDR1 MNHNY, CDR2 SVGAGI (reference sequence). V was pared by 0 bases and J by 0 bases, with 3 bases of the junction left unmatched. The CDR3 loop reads CASSYSGGQGSYEQYF. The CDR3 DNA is TGTGCCAGCAGTTACTCGGGGGGACAGGGCTCCTACGAGCAGTACTTC.

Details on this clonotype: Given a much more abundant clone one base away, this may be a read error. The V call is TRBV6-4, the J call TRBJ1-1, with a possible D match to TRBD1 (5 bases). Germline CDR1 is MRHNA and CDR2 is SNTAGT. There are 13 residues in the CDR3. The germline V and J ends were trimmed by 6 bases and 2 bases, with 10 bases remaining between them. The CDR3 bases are TGTGCCAGCAGAGCACAGGCAAACACTGAAGCTTTCTTT. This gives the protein CASRAQANTEAFF.

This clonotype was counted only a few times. Written as DNA, the CDR3 is TGCAGCCCCGCGGCTAGCGGGAACCACGAGCAGTACTTC. This translates into CSPAASGNHEQYF. The chain combines TRBV29-1 with TRBJ2-7, with 9 bases matching TRBD2. This CDR3 spans 13 amino acids. J lost 5 bases, V lost 8 bases, and 10 bases had no gene match. Germline CDR1 and CDR2: SQVTM and ANQGSEA.

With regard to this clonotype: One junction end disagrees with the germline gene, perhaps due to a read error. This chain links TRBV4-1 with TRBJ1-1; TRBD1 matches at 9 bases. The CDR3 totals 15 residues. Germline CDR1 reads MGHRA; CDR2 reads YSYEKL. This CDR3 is CASSQGWGTGTEAFF. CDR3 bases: TGTGCCAGCAGCCAAGGATGGGGGACAGGGACTGAAGCTTTCTTT.

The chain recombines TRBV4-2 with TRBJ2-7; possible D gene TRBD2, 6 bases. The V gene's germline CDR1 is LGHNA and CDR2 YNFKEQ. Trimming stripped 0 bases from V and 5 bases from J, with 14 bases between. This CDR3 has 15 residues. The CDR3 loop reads CASSQEAVWEDEQYF. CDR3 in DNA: TGTGCCAGCAGCCAAGAGGCGGTTTGGGAGGACGAGCAGTACTTC.

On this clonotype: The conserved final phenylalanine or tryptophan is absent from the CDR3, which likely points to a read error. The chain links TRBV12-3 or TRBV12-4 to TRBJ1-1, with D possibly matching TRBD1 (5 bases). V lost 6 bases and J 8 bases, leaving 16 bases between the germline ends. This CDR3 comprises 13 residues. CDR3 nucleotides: TGTGCCAGCAGCCGAGTGGGGCGAGAGGAAGCTTTCCTT. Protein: CASSRVGREEAFL.

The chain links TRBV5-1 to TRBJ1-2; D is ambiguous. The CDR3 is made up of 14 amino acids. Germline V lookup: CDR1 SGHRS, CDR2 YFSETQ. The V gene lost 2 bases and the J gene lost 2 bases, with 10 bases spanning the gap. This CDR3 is CASSLDPPNYGYTF. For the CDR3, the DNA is TGCGCCAGCAGCTTAGACCCGCCCAACTATGGCTACACCTTC.

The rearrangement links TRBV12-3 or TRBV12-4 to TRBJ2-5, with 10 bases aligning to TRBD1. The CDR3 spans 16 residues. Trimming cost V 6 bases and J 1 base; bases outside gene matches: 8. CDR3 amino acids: CASSRAGTGVQETQYF. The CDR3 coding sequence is TGTGCCAGCAGCCGAGCCGGGACAGGGGTCCAAGAGACCCAGTACTTC.

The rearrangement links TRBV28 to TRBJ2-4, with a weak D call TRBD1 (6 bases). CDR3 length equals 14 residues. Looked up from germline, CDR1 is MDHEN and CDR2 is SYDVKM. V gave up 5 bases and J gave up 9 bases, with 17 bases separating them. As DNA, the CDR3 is TGTGCCAGCAGTCCCCCGACAGGCTATGGCATTCAGTACTTC. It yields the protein CASSPPTGYGIQYF.

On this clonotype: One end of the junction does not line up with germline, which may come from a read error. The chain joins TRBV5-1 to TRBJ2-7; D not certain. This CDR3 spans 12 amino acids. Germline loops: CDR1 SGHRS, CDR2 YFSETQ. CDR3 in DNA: TGCGCCAGCGGCTTAGTTTCCGACGAGCAGTACTTC. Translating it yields CASGLVSDEQYF. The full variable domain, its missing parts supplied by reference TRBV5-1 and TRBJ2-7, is KAGVTQTPRYLIKTRGQQVTLSCSPISGHRSVSWYQQTPGQGLQFLFEYFSETQRNKGNFPGRFSGRQFSNSRSEMNVSTLELGDSALYLCASGLVSDEQYFGPGTRLTVT.

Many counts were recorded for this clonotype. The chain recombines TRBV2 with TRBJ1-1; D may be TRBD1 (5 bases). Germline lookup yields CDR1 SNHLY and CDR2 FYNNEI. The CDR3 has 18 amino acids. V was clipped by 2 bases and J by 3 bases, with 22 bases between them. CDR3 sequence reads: CASSEYPGTPLGDTEAFF. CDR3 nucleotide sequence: TGTGCCAGCAGTGAATACCCCGGGACTCCCCTGGGGGACACTGAAGCTTTCTTT.

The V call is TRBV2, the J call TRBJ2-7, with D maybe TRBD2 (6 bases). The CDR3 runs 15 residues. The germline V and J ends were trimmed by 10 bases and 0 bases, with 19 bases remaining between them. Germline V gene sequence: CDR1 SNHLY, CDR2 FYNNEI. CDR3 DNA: TGTGCCACCCTCCCGGGGGTCCTTAGCTCCTACGAGCAGTACTTC. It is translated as CATLPGVLSSYEQYF.

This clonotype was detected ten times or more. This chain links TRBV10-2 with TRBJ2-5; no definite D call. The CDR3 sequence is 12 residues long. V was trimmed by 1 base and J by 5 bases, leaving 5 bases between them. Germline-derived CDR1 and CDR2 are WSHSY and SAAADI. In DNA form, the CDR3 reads TGCGCCAGCAGTGAGTTTGGGGAGACCCAGTACTTC. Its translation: CASSEFGETQYF.

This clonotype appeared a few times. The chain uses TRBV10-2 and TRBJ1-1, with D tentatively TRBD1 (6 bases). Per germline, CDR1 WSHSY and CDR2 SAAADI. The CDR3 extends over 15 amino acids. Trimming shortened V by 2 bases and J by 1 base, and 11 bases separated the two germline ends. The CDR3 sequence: CASSELQGENTEAFF. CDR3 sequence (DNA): TGCGCCAGCAGTGAGCTACAGGGTGAGAACACTGAAGCTTTCTTT.

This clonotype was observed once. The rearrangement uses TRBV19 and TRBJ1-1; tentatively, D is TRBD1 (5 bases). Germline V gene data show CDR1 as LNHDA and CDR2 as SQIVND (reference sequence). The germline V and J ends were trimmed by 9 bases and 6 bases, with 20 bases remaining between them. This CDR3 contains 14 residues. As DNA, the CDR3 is TGTGCCAGCCAACTTAACCGGGACGCCGCTGAAGCTTTCTTT. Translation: CASQLNRDAAEAFF.